This TCR beta chain was identified in a study of T-cell reconstitution after alpha-beta-depleted transplantation in children. Looked up from germline, CDR1 is DFQATT and CDR2 is SNEGSKA (reference sequence). The CDR3 sequence is 18 residues long. V lost 4 bases to trimming and J lost 0 bases; unmatched junction nucleotides: 15. Unique molecular identifiers tagged the TCRbeta library. TCRdb independently ran MiXCR on the PCR reads; one entry per CDR3 protein. The data show approximately 520,000 distinct CDR3 sequences, about 30% seen once. J is TRBJ1-2 and V is TRBV20-1; 9 bases line up with TRBD1. The TCR sequence derives from a human donor who donated a stem cell graft to a child with aplastic anemia. The source was PBMCs from the stem cell graft donor, collected from the stem cell graft. In DNA form, the CDR3 reads TGCAGTGCTATCACCCGCGGGCTACAGGGGGCATCTAACTATGGCTACACCTTC. It specifies CSAITRGLQGASNYGYTF.